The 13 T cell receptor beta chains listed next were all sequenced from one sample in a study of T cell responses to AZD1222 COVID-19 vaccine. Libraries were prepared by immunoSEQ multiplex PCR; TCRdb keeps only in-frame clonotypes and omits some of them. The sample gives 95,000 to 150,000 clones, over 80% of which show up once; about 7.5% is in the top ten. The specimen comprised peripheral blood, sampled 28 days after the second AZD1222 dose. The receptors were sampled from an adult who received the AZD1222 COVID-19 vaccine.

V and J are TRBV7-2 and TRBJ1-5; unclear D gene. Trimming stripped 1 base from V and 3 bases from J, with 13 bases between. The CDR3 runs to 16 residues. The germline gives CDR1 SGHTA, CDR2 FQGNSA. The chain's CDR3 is CASSLVGLGINQPQHF. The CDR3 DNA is TGTGCCAGCAGCTTAGTCGGGCTTGGGATCAATCAGCCCCAGCATTTT.

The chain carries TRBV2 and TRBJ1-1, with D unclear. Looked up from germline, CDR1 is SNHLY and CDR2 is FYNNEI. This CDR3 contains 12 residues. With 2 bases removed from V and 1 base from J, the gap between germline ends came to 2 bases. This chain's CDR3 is CASSEQNTEAFF. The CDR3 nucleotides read TGTGCCAGCAGTGAACAGAACACTGAAGCTTTCTTT. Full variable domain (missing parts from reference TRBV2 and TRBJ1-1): EPEVTQTPSHQVTQMGQEVILRCVPISNHLYFYWYRQILGQKVEFLVSFYNNEISEKSEIFDDQFSVERPDGSNFTLKIRSTKLEDSAMYFCASSEQNTEAFFGQGTRLTVV.

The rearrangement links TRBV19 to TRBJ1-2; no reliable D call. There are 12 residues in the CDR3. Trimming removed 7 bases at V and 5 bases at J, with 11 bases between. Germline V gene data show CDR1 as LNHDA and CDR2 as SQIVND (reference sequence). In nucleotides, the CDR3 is TGTGCCAGTACCCCGGATAGGTATGGCTACACCTTC. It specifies CASTPDRYGYTF. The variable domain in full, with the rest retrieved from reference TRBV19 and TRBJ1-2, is DGGITQSPKYLFRKEGQNVTLSCEQNLNHDAMYWYRQDPGQGLRLIYYSQIVNDFQKGDIAEGYSVSREKKESFPLTVTSAQKNPTAFYLCASTPDRYGYTFGSGTRLTVV.

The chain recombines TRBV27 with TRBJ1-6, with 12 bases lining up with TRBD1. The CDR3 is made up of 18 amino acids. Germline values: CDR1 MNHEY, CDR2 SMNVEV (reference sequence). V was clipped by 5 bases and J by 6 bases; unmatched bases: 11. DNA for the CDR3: TGTGCCAGCAGTCCCCCTCCGGGACAGGGGGCTCTTAATTCACCCCTCCACTTT. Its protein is CASSPPPGQGALNSPLHF.

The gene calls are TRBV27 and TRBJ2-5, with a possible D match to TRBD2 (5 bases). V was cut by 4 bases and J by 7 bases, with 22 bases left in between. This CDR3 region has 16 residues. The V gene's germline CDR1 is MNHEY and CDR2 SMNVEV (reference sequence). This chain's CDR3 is CASSSVSDVGAGTQYF. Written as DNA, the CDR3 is TGTGCCAGCAGTTCTGTTTCAGATGTGGGCGCGGGGACCCAGTACTTC.

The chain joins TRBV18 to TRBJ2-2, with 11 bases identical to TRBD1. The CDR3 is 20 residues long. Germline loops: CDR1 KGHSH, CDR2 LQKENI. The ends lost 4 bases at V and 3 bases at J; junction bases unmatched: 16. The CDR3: CASSQHPPGQGEGDTGELFF. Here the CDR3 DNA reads TGTGCCAGCTCACAACATCCCCCGGGACAGGGGGAAGGTGACACCGGGGAGCTGTTTTTT.

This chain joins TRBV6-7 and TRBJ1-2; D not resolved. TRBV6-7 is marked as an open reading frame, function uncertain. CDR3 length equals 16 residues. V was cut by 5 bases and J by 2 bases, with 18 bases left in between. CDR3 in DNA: TGTGCCAGCAGTCCCCCTTTCGTGGTTGCCAACTATGGCTACACCTTC. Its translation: CASSPPFVVANYGYTF.

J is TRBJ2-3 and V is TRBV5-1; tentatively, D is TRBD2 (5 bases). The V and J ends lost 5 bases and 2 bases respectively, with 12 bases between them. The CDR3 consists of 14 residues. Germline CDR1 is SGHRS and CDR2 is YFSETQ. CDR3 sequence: CASRGPRDTDTQYF. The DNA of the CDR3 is TGCGCCAGCAGGGGTCCCCGGGACACAGATACGCAGTATTTT.

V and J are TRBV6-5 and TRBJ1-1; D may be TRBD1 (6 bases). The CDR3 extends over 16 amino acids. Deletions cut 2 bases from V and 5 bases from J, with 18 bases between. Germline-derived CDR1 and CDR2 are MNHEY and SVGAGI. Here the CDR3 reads CASSYGGLGGRTEAFF. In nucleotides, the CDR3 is TGTGCCAGCAGTTACGGGGGCCTCGGCGGCAGGACTGAAGCTTTCTTT.

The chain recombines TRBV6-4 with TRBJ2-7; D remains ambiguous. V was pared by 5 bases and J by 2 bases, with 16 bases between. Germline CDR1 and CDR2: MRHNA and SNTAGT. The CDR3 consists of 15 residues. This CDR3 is CASSPTFMDAYEQYF. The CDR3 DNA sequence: TGTGCCAGCAGTCCAACGTTCATGGACGCCTACGAGCAGTACTTC.

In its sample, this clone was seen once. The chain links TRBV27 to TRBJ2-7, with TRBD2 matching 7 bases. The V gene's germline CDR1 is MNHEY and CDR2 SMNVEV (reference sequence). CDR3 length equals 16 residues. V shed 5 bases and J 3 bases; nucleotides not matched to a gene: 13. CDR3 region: CASSADGGSIRYEQYF. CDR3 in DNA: TGTGCCAGCAGTGCCGACGGCGGGAGTATTCGCTACGAGCAGTACTTC.

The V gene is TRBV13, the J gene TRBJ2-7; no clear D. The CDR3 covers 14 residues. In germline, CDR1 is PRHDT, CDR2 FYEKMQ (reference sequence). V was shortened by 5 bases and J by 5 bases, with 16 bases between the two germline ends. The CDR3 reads CASSTFQRSHEQYF. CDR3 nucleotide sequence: TGTGCCAGCAGCACCTTCCAGAGATCCCACGAGCAGTACTTC.

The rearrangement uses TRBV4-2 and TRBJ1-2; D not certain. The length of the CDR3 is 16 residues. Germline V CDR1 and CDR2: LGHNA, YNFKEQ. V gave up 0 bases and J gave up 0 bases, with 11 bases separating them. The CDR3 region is CASSQDATDTNYGYTF. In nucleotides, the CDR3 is TGTGCCAGCAGCCAAGATGCGACCGATACTAACTATGGCTACACCTTC.